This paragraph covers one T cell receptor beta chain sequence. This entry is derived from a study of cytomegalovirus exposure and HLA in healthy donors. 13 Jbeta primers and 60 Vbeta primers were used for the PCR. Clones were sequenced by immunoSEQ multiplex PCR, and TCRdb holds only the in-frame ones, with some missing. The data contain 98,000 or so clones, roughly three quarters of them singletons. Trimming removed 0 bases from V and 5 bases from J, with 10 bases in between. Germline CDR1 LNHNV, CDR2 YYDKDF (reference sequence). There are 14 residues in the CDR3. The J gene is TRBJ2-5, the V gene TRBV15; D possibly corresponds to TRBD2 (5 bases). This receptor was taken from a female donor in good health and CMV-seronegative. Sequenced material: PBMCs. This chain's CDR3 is CATSRDAPSETQYF. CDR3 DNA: TGTGCCACCAGCAGAGATGCGCCTAGCGAGACCCAGTACTTC.